The 17 T cell receptor beta chains given below trace back to one sample, sequenced in a study of T cell responses to AZD1222 COVID-19 vaccine. Data came from immunoSEQ multiplex PCR; TCRdb stores just in-frame clones and leaves some out. The data show roughly 140,000 clones, with about 87% seen just once and roughly 16% held by the top ten. Sequenced material: peripheral blood, taken on day 0 of AZD1222 vaccination. The receptors were gathered from an adult in good health.

This rearrangement joins TRBV7-9 to TRBJ1-6; D is possibly TRBD1 (6 bases). Germline V lookup: CDR1 SEHNR, CDR2 FQNEAQ (reference sequence). This CDR3 has 14 amino acids. V gave up 6 bases and J gave up 7 bases, with 13 bases separating them. The DNA for the CDR3 is TGTGCCAGCAGGGGGGCTATGGGGAATTCACCCCTCCACTTT. Translating gives CASRGAMGNSPLHF.

The V and J genes are TRBV2 and TRBJ1-5, with D unclear. V dropped 2 bases and J dropped 6 bases, with 11 bases sitting between them. Per the germline V gene, CDR1 is SNHLY and CDR2 is FYNNEI. The CDR3 contains 14 residues. CDR3 coding DNA: TGTGCCAGCAGTGAAAATGCGGGGAGTCAGCCCCAGCATTTT. Translated: CASSENAGSQPQHF.

V gene TRBV21-1 combines with J gene TRBJ1-2. TRBV21-1 is described as a pseudogene. The length of the CDR3 is 14 residues. CDR3 in DNA: TGTGCCAGCACCATGAGGATTGACCTCTATGGCTACACCTTC. As protein: CASTMRIDLYGYTF.

This clone was counted at least ten times. The chain has TRBV4-1 and TRBJ1-1; D is ambiguous. Germline CDR1 reads MGHRA; CDR2 reads YSYEKL. Trimming cost V 1 base and J 3 bases, with 18 bases left between them. The CDR3 totals 17 residues. CDR3 bases: TGCGCCAGCAGCCAAGGGGCTCAGCGGCGTATGGACACTGAAGCTTTCTTT. It yields the protein CASSQGAQRRMDTEAFF.

This clone was seen just once. DNA for the CDR3: TGTGCCAGTAGTATAGCGGGGGAAACTAATGAAAAACTGTTTTTT. It translates to CASSIAGETNEKLFF. The genes are TRBV19 and TRBJ1-4, with a weak D call TRBD1 (5 bases). Germline loops: CDR1 LNHDA, CDR2 SQIVND (reference sequence). V was clipped by 1 base and J by 1 base, with 7 bases between them. The CDR3 contains 15 residues. Together with reference TRBV19 and TRBJ1-4, the CDR3 gives the full variable domain: DGGITQSPKYLFRKEGQNVTLSCEQNLNHDAMYWYRQDPGQGLRLIYYSQIVNDFQKGDIAEGYSVSREKKESFPLTVTSAQKNPTAFYLCASSIAGETNEKLFFGSGTQLSVL.

The gene calls are TRBV6-5 and TRBJ2-7, with D unclear. This CDR3 is 15 amino acids long. Germline CDR1 and CDR2: MNHEY and SVGAGI. Trimming left V 0 bases short and J 0 bases short, with 9 bases between. The CDR3 loop is CASSYSGSLSYEQYF. The DNA of the CDR3 is TGTGCCAGCAGTTACTCTGGATCCCTCTCCTACGAGCAGTACTTC.

The J gene is TRBJ1-1, the V gene TRBV24-1; D is perhaps TRBD1 (5 bases). Per germline, CDR1 KGHDR and CDR2 SFDVKD. Trimming pared 3 bases from V and 11 bases from J, leaving 15 bases between. There are 13 residues in the CDR3. CDR3 residues: CATSDERWGIAFF. CDR3 DNA: TGTGCCACCAGTGATGAACGGTGGGGGATTGCTTTCTTT.

This clone occurred once. Distinct nucleotide sequences in the sample also encode this CDR3. This rearrangement joins TRBV5-1 to TRBJ1-1, with D unresolved. The CDR3 spans 14 residues. CDR1 SGHRS and CDR2 YFSETQ come from the germline V gene. Trimming pared 0 bases from V and 0 bases from J, leaving 6 bases between. CDR3 sequence (DNA): TGCGCCAGCAGCTTGGGGCCTCTGAACACTGAAGCTTTCTTT. Translating it yields CASSLGPLNTEAFF. Based on the CDR3 plus reference TRBV5-1 and TRBJ1-1, the full variable domain is KAGVTQTPRYLIKTRGQQVTLSCSPISGHRSVSWYQQTPGQGLQFLFEYFSETQRNKGNFPGRFSGRQFSNSRSEMNVSTLELGDSALYLCASSLGPLNTEAFFGQGTRLTVV.

This chain connects TRBV6-1 to TRBJ1-6; D remains unclear. The CDR3 runs 14 residues. The V end was cut by 2 bases, the J end by 5 bases, with 7 bases between. Germline assignment: CDR1 MNHNS and CDR2 SASEGT. CDR3 protein: CASSERQDNSPLHF. The CDR3 DNA reads as TGTGCCAGCAGTGAACGACAAGATAATTCACCCCTCCACTTT.

The rearrangement uses TRBV10-3 and TRBJ2-7, with D possibly being TRBD1 (5 bases). Germline V gene lookup returns CDR1 ENHRY and CDR2 SYGVKD. CDR3 size: 17 residues. V dropped 6 bases and J dropped 1 base, with 22 bases sitting between them. CDR3 bases: TGTGCCATCAGCCGGGCAAAGGGGAATCTTGGTTCCTACGAGCAGTACTTC. It yields the protein CAISRAKGNLGSYEQYF.

The chain has TRBV11-1 and TRBJ2-7; no clear D. The CDR3 is made up of 15 amino acids. Germline V gene lookup returns CDR1 SGHAT and CDR2 FQDESV (reference sequence). With 0 bases removed from V and 2 bases from J, the gap between germline ends came to 11 bases. CDR3 in amino acids: CASSLAPGSPYEQYF. The CDR3 nucleotides read TGTGCCAGCAGCTTAGCACCGGGTTCCCCCTACGAGCAGTACTTC.

The V gene is TRBV9, the J gene TRBJ2-1, with no clear D. V was cut by 1 base and J by 0 bases, with 8 bases left in between. The germline V gene encodes CDR1 SGDLS and CDR2 YYNGEE. The CDR3 totals 15 residues. CDR3 region: CASSVRPSSYNEQFF. Written as DNA, the CDR3 is TGTGCCAGCAGCGTACGACCCAGCTCCTACAATGAGCAGTTCTTC.

This sequence joins TRBV19 and TRBJ2-1; D gene ambiguous. The CDR3 extends over 13 amino acids. Germline CDR1 is LNHDA and CDR2 is SQIVND (reference sequence). V shed 1 base and J shed 5 bases, with 6 bases lying between them. The CDR3 DNA follows: TGTGCCAGTAGTATAGCAAAAGACAATGAGCAGTTCTTC. This codes for CASSIAKDNEQFF.

The chain carries TRBV5-1 and TRBJ2-1, with 9 bases matching TRBD2. Germline CDR1 reads SGHRS; CDR2 reads YFSETQ. This CDR3 has 16 residues. The V and J ends lost 0 bases and 3 bases, in that order; junction bases with no gene match: 4. CDR3 DNA: TGCGCCAGCAGCTTGGCCTCAGCGGGGGGCTACAATGAGCAGTTCTTC. This sequence encodes CASSLASAGGYNEQFF.

The V and J genes are TRBV7-2 and TRBJ1-1; possibly TRBD1 for D (6 bases). The V gene lost 6 bases and the J gene lost 4 bases, with 12 bases spanning the gap. The germline gives CDR1 SGHTA, CDR2 FQGNSA. The CDR3 extends over 13 amino acids. CDR3 nucleotides: TGTGCCAGCAGATCCACAGGGCCCACTGAAGCTTTCTTT. Translating gives CASRSTGPTEAFF.

The chain carries TRBV3-1 (or the pseudogene TRBV3-2) and TRBJ1-6; 11 bases fit TRBD1. The CDR3 is 15 amino acids. The J segment lost 9 bases and the V segment lost 2 bases, leaving 3 bases of the junction unmatched. The germline CDR1 and CDR2 sequences are LGHDT and YNNKEL (reference sequence). CDR3 in amino acids: CASSQRGTGGSPLHF. The CDR3 DNA is TGTGCCAGCAGCCAAAGAGGGACAGGGGGTTCACCCCTCCACTTT.

The chain is built from TRBV20-1 and TRBJ2-5; D possibly corresponds to TRBD2 (6 bases). CDR1 and CDR2 from the germline V gene are DFQATT and SNEGSKA (reference sequence). This CDR3 region has 14 residues. V was shortened by 3 bases and J by 5 bases, with 16 bases between the two germline ends. CDR3 DNA: TGCAGTGCTAGTTGGGGGGTGGTGGGCGAGACCCAGTACTTC. Protein sequence: CSASWGVVGETQYF.